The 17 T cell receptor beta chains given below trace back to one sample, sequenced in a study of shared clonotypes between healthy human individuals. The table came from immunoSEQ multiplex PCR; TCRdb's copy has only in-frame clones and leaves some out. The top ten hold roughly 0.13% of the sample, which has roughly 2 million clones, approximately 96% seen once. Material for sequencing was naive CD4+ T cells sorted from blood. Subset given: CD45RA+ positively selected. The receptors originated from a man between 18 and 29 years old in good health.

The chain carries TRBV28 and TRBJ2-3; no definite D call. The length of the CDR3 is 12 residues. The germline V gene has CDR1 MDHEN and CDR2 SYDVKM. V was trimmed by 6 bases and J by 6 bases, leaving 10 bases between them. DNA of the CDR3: TGTGCCAGCAGCCGAATAGCCGATACGCAGTATTTT. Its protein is CASSRIADTQYF.

The CDR3 reads CASSVTASSYNSPLHF. CDR3 nucleotides: TGTGCCAGCAGTGTGACAGCCAGCTCCTATAATTCACCCCTCCACTTT. This chain joins TRBV2 and TRBJ1-6; maybe TRBD1 (5 bases). The V gene lost 4 bases and the J gene lost 0 bases, with 10 bases spanning the gap. Germline-derived CDR1 and CDR2 are SNHLY and FYNNEI. There are 16 residues in the CDR3. The whole variable domain, filled in from reference TRBV2 and TRBJ1-6, reads EPEVTQTPSHQVTQMGQEVILRCVPISNHLYFYWYRQILGQKVEFLVSFYNNEISEKSEIFDDQFSVERPDGSNFTLKIRSTKLEDSAMYFCASSVTASSYNSPLHFGNGTRLTVT.

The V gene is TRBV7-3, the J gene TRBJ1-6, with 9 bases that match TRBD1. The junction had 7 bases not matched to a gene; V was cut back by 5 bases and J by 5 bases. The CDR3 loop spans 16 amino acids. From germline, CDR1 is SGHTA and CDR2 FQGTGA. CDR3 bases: TGTGCCAGCAGCCAAAACGGACAGGGGAATAATTCACCCCTCCACTTT. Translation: CASSQNGQGNNSPLHF.

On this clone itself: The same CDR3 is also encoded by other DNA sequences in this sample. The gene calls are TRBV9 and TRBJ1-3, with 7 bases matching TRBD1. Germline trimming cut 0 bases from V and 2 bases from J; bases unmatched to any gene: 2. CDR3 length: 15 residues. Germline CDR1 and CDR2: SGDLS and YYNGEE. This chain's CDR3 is CASSVGQGPGNTIYF. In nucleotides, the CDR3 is TGTGCCAGCAGCGTAGGACAGGGCCCTGGAAACACCATATATTTT.

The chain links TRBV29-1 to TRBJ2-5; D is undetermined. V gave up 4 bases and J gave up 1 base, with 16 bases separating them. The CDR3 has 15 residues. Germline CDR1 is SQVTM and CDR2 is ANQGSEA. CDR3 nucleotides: TGCAGCGTTGTGGGCGGCTCGGCCTTCCAAGAGACCCAGTACTTC. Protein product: CSVVGGSAFQETQYF.

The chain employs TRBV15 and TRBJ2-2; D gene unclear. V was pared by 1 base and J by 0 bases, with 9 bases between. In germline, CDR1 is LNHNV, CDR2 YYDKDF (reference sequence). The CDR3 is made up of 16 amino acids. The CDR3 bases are TGTGCCACCAGCAGAGCGGCGTTGTCGAACACCGGGGAGCTGTTTTTT. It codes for CATSRAALSNTGELFF.

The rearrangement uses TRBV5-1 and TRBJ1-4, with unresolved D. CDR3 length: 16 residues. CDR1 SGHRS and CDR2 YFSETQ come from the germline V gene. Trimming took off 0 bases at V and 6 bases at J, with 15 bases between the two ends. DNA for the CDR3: TGCGCCAGCAGCTTGGGGGTTTCGGCCCGTGATGAAAAACTGTTTTTT. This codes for CASSLGVSARDEKLFF.

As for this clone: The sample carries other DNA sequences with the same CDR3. As DNA, the CDR3 is TGTGCCTGGAGTGTAACATACGAGCAGTACTTC. Protein: CAWSVTYEQYF. The chain combines TRBV30 with TRBJ2-7, with D uncertain. Trimming took 0 bases from V and 4 from J, leaving 4 bases between them. Germline CDR1 reads GTSNPN; CDR2 reads SVGIG (reference sequence). The CDR3 is 11 residues long.

The CDR3 DNA reads TGTGCCAGCAGTCAATTACAGGGGTACCAAGAGACCCAGTACTTC. Protein sequence: CASSQLQGYQETQYF. The rearrangement links TRBV28 to TRBJ2-5; 7 positions agree with TRBD1. CDR3 size: 15 residues. In germline, CDR1 is MDHEN, CDR2 SYDVKM. Unmatched junction bases numbered 6, after V lost 5 bases and J lost 0 bases.

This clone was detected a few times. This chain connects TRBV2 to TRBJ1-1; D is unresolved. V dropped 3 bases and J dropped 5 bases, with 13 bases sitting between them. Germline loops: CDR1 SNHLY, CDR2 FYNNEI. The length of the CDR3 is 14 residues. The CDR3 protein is CASSERRRGTEAFF. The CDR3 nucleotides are TGTGCCAGCAGTGAGAGGCGCCGAGGGACTGAAGCTTTCTTT.

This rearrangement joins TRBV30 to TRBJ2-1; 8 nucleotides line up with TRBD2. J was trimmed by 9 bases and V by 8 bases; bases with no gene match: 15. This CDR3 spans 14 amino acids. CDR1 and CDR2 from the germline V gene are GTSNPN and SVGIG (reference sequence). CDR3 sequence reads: CAGASGSPAGEQFF. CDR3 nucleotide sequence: TGTGCCGGAGCTAGCGGGTCCCCGGCGGGTGAGCAGTTCTTC.

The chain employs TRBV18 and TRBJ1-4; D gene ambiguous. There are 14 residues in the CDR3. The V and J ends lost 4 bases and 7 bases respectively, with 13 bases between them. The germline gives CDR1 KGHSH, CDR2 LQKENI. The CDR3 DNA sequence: TGTGCCAGCTCACAGGAGCTCGGGGTTGAAAAACTGTTTTTT. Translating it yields CASSQELGVEKLFF.

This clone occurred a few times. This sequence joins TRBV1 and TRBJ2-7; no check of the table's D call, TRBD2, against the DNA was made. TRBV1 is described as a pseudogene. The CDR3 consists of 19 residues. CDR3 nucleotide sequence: TGCACCAGCAGCCAAGAACTACAGCTAGCGGGAAAAAGCTCCTACGAGCAGTACTTC. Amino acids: CTSSQELQLAGKSSYEQYF.

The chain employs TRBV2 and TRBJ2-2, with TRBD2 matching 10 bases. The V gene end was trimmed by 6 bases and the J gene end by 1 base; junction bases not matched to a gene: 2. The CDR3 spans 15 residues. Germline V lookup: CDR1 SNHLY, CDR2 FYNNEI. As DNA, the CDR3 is TGTGCCAGCAGCGTAGCGGGGGGGAACACCGGGGAGCTGTTTTTT. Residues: CASSVAGGNTGELFF.

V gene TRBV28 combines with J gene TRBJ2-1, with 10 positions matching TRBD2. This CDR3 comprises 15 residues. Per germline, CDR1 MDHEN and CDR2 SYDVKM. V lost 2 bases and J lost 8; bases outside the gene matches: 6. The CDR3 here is CASSLAGSGGDEQFF. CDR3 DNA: TGTGCCAGCAGTTTAGCAGGCAGCGGGGGGGATGAGCAGTTCTTC.

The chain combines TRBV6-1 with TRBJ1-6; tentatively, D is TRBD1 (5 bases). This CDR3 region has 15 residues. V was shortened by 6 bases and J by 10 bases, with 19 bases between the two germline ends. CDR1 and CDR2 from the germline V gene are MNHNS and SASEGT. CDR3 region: CASRTLTVVVSPLHF. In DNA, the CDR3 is TGTGCCAGCAGAACCCTGACAGTCGTGGTATCACCCCTCCACTTT.

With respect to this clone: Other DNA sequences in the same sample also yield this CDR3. The CDR3 DNA is TGTGCCAGCTCACCCCGGACAGTTAACACTGAAGCTTTCTTT. Translating gives CASSPRTVNTEAFF. V is TRBV18 and J is TRBJ1-1, with a weak D call TRBD1 (6 bases). The V gene's germline CDR1 is KGHSH and CDR2 LQKENI. This CDR3 is 14 amino acids long. Trimming took off 3 bases at V and 2 bases at J, with 10 bases between the two ends.